This entry concerns a single TCR beta chain. CDR3 size: 17 residues. Germline assignment: CDR1 MNHNS and CDR2 SASEGT. J was trimmed by 1 base and V by 5 bases; bases with no gene match: 5. These data are taken from a study of CD8 T cells in Susac syndrome. Roughly 0.45 to 1 ug RNA was reverse transcribed with random hexamers. TCRdb used MiXCR to reprocess the immunoSEQ multiplex PCR reads, holding one entry per CDR3 protein. Here the sample spans approximately 130,000 distinct CDR3 sequences, roughly 92% being singletons. V gene TRBV6-1 combines with J gene TRBJ2-6; 10 nucleotides align to TRBD2. The receptor was derived from a human donor in good health. Sample: CD4+ T cells from PBMCs. CDR3 in amino acids: CASSRLAGESGANVLTF. The CDR3 DNA follows: TGTGCCAGCAGTCGACTAGCGGGCGAATCTGGGGCCAACGTCCTGACTTTC.